This TCR beta chain stems from a study of identical twins' blood T cells. There are 15 residues in the CDR3. Trimming took 6 bases from V and 0 from J, leaving 15 bases between them. Germline V gene sequence: CDR1 DFQATT, CDR2 SNEGSKA (reference sequence). TCRdb reprocessed the 5' RACE reads via MiXCR and lists one record per CDR3 protein. The data contain hundreds of thousands of distinct CDR3 sequences, roughly 31% of them seen just once; the ten biggest clones take up 5.5% to 7%. Sequencing used PBMCs. V and J are TRBV20-1 and TRBJ2-4, with D perhaps assigned TRBD1 or TRBD2 (5 bases each). This receptor was obtained from a woman aged 18-55 years in good health. The CDR3 loop reads CSASYGAIAKNIQYF. CDR3 in DNA: TGCAGTGCGTCATACGGGGCGATAGCCAAAAACATTCAGTACTTC.